This T cell receptor (beta chain) appears in the sequencing data of a study of vaccination and CD4 T cells after COVID-19. Study summary: Overlapping SARS-CoV-2, HCoV-NL63, HCoV-OC43 and HCoV-229E spike peptides were used to stimulate cells. Each control culture was treated with a CEFX pool, an HIV-1 Nef pool, or no peptide. Study-level points and caveats: Convalescent patients showed a median around 88% of reactive clones that were seen only post-vaccination.

Treatment reported: roughly ten-day PBMC culture with coronavirus spike peptide pools or control peptides (ViraFEST assay). With around 9.2 ug/ml peptide pools and around 9.6 IU/ml IL-2, PBMCs were cultured at some 2.2 million per well. For this clonotype: Antigen unknown.

An Oncomine TCR Beta short-read assay was used to sequence the DNA from cultured CD4+ T cells. TCRdb analysed the PCR reads with MiXCR anew, one entry per CDR3 protein. The data hold roughly 11,000 distinct CDR3 sequences, with about 50% observed a single time. Material for sequencing was CD4+ T cells from blood, cultured in vitro. The receptor was isolated from a human donor who had recovered from COVID-19.

CDR3 DNA: TGTGCCAGCAGCAAATTAGTGGGAAGGGGGAAACAAGAGACCCAGTACTTC. Its translation: CASSKLVGRGKQETQYF. The V call is TRBV21-1, the J call TRBJ2-5; the D call in the table, TRBD1, was not verified against the DNA. TRBV21-1 is annotated as a pseudogene. This CDR3 contains 17 residues.